This T cell receptor (beta chain) was recovered during a study of blood T cell repertoires in COVID-19 (dated by TCRdb to 2018 to 2021). With respect to the entire study: Collaborator samples came from the United States, Italy and Spain and covered acute and convalescent phases of COVID-19. Deeply sampled blood TCRbeta repertoires from subjects exposed to, actively infected with, or recovered from COVID-19 were included in the dataset. The repertoires were made available in a free public database intended to serve as a resource for research on the immune response to SARS-CoV-2. The material from the prospective study consisted of cDNA or gDNA derived from T cells, B-cell-depleted T cells, or PBMCs. Where available, HLA class I and class II types were taken from metadata supplied by the sample provider and were not determined by assay-based typing. Samples came from the ongoing ImmuneRACE study (first 160 participants) plus 1,254 subjects from 6 global collaborators. A de-identified subject ID, COVID-19 status, age in years and sex were almost always included in the sample metadata.

Sequences ENHRY (CDR1) and SYGVKD (CDR2) are obtained from the germline V gene. Reading from cysteine to phenylalanine, the CDR3 counts 14 amino acids. The retained sequence is limited to the CDR3, 42 bases, with the frame set at the first base. For this chain, trimming is 7 bases at the V end and 2 bases at the J end, and the number of junction bases without a gene match is 5. What the study reported, not specific to this receptor: Clinical and demographic metadata were provided uncurated, with the amount varying by source and participant.

The immunoSEQ Assay, a bias-controlled multiplex PCR, was used to amplify TCRbeta CDR3 regions from genomic DNA. Per the source publication's procedure: Nucleated cell counts per sample were estimated from amplification of reference gene primers within the assay. To quantify the absolute abundance of each unique TCRbeta CDR3 rearrangement, sequence reads were collapsed and filtered. For each sample, productive Simpson clonality was calculated by taking the square root of Simpson's diversity index across productive rearrangements. The clones in this table, taken by TCRdb from immuneACCESS, are in-frame only. Not every clone is retained; where verified, under half of the shortfall comes from an unresolved V gene, and the cause of the rest is unknown. Clone size and the V and J calls come from that table; the DNA yielded D and trimming. Present in this sample are around 94,000 clones, approximately 84% of which were seen just once. The leading ten clones occupy more than 9% of the sample.

The collaborating institutions used their own protocols to collect whole blood in K2EDTA tubes. Collaborator samples were shipped for TCRbeta analysis as frozen whole blood, isolated PBMCs, or DNA extracted from either sample type. Turning to this clone: Its antigen specificity is not known. Base quality data are lacking; no much larger clone is found one base away.

This TCR was recovered from a man aged 40-49 years with active or convalescent COVID-19. The sequenced material came from peripheral blood. The chain is assembled from TRBV10-3 and TRBJ1-1; 9 junctional bases match TRBD1. The CDR3 amino acid sequence is: CAITRTGDNTEAFF. The nucleotides read TGTGCCATCACCCGGACAGGGGACAACACTGAAGCTTTCTTT.